The clone carrying this T cell receptor (beta chain) showed up just once. The table came from immunoSEQ multiplex PCR; TCRdb's copy has only in-frame clones and leaves some out. The sample includes approximately 300,000 clones, around 86% of them seen just once. The data derive from a study of blood T cell repertoires in COVID-19. CDR1 SGHRS and CDR2 YFSETQ come from the germline V gene. Trimming cost V 2 bases and J 0 bases; bases outside gene matches: 3. This CDR3 contains 16 residues. Sample: PBMCs or T cells enriched from blood (not recorded which). The source is a man aged 55-75 years who had recovered from COVID-19. J is TRBJ1-3 and V is TRBV5-1; 9 positions match TRBD1. The CDR3 DNA reads TGCGCCAGCAGCTTTCCGGGACAGGGCTCTGGAAACACCATATATTTT. Translated: CASSFPGQGSGNTIYF.